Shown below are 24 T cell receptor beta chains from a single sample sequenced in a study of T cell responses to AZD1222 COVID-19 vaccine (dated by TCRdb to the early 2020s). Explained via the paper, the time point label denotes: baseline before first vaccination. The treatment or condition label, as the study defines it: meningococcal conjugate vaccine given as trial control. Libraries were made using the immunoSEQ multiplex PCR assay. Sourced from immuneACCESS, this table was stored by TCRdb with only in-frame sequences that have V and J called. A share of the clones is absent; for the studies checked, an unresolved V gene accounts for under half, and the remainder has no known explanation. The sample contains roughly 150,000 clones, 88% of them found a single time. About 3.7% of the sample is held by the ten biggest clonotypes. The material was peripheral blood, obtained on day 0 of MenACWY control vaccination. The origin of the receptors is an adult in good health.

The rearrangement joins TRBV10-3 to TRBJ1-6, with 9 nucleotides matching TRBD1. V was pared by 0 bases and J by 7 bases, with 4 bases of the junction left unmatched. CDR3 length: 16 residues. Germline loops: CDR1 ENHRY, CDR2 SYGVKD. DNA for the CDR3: TGTGCCATCAGTGAGTCCTCCGGGACAGGGAATTCACCCCTCCACTTT. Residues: CAISESSGTGNSPLHF.

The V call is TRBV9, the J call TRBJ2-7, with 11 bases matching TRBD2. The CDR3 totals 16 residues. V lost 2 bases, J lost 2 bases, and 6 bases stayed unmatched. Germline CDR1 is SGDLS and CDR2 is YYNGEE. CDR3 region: CASSVFSGREAYEQYF. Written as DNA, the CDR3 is TGTGCCAGCAGCGTCTTTAGCGGGAGGGAGGCCTACGAGCAGTACTTC.

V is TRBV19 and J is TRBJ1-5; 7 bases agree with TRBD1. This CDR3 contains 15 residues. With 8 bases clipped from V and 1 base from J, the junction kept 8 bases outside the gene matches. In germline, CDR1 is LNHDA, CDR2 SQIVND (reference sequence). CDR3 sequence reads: CASHWDSESNQPQHF. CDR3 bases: TGTGCCAGTCACTGGGACAGCGAAAGCAATCAGCCCCAGCATTTT.

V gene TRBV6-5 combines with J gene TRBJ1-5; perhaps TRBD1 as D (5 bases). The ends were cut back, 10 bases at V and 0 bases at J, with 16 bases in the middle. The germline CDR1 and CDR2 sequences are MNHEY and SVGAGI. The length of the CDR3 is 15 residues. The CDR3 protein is CATLTGTYSNQPQHF. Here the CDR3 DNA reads TGTGCCACCTTGACCGGGACCTATAGCAATCAGCCCCAGCATTTT.

The CDR3, as DNA: TGTGCCAGCAGTGACGGTAATTCACCCCTCCACTTT. Translating gives CASSDGNSPLHF. The V call is TRBV2, the J call TRBJ1-6; D is ambiguous. The CDR3 is 12 residues long. Looked up from germline, CDR1 is SNHLY and CDR2 is FYNNEI. The V and J ends lost 3 bases and 6 bases respectively, with 3 bases between them. Supplemented by reference TRBV2 and TRBJ1-6, the full variable domain reads EPEVTQTPSHQVTQMGQEVILRCVPISNHLYFYWYRQILGQKVEFLVSFYNNEISEKSEIFDDQFSVERPDGSNFTLKIRSTKLEDSAMYFCASSDGNSPLHFGNGTRLTVT.

Here the CDR3 reads CASSLAGAAGELFF. Here the CDR3 DNA reads TGTGCCAGCAGCCTAGCGGGAGCGGCCGGGGAGCTGTTTTTT. The rearrangement uses TRBV3-1 (or the pseudogene TRBV3-2) and TRBJ2-2; 9 nucleotides match TRBD2. CDR1 and CDR2 (germline): LGHDT, YNNKEL (reference sequence). The CDR3 is made up of 14 amino acids. J was trimmed by 6 bases and V by 4 bases; bases with no gene match: 3.

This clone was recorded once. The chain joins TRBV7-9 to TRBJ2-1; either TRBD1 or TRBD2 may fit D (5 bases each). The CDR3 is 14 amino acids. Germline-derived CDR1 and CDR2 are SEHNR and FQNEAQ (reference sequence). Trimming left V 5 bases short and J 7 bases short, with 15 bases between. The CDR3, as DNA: TGTGCCAGCAGCCCTGGGCCAGAGGGGAATGAGCAGTTCTTC. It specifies CASSPGPEGNEQFF.

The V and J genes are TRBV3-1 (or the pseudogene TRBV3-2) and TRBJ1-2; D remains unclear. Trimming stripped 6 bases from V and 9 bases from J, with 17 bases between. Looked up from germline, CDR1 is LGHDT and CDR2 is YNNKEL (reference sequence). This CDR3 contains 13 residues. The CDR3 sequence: CASRDGGIDRYTF. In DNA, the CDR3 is TGTGCCAGCAGGGACGGAGGGATTGATCGCTACACCTTC.

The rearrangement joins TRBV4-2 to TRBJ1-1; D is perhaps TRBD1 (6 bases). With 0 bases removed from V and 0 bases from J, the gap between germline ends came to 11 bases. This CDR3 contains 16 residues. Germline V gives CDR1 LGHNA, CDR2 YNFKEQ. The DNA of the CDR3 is TGTGCCAGCAGCCAAGAGTTTAGACAGGTGAACACTGAAGCTTTCTTT. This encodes CASSQEFRQVNTEAFF.

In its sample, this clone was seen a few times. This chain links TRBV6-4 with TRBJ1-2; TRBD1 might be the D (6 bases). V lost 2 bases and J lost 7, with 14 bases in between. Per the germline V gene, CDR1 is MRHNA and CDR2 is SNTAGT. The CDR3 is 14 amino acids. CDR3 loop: CASSDQPGVGGYTF. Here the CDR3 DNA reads TGTGCCAGCAGTGACCAGCCAGGGGTAGGTGGCTACACCTTC.

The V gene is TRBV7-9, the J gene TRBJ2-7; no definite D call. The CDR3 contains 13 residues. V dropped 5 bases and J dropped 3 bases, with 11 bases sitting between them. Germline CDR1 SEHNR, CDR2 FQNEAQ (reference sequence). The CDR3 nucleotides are TGTGCCAGCAGCCCATCAAGTTTCTACGAGCAGTACTTC. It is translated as CASSPSSFYEQYF. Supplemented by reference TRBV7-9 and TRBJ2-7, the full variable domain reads DTGVSQNPRHKITKRGQNVTFRCDPISEHNRLYWYRQTLGQGPEFLTYFQNEAQLEKSRLLSDRFSAERPKGSFSTLEIQRTEQGDSAMYLCASSPSSFYEQYFGPGTRLTVT.

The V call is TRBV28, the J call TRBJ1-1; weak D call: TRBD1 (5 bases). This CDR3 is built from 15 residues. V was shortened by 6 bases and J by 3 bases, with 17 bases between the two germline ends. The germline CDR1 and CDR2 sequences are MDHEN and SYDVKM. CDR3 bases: TGTGCCAGCAGAGGGACCGGCCTGGGGGACACTGAAGCTTTCTTT. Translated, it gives CASRGTGLGDTEAFF.

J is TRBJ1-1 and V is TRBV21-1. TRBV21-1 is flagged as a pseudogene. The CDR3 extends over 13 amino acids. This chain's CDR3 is CASSKVGNTEAFF. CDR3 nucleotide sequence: TGTGCCAGCAGCAAAGTTGGAAACACTGAAGCTTTCTTT.

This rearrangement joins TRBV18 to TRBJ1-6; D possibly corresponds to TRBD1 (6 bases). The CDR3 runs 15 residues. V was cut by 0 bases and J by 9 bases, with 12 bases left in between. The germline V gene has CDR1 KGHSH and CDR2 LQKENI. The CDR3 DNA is TGTGCCAGCTCACCACCCCTGGGGGCTGGTTCACCCCTCCACTTT. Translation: CASSPPLGAGSPLHF.

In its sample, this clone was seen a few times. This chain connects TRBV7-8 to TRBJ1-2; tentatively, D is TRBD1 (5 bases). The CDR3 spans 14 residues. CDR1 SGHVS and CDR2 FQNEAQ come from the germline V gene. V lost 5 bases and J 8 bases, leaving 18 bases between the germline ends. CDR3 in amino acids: CASSLIWGEMGYTF. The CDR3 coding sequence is TGTGCCAGCAGCCTAATTTGGGGGGAAATGGGCTACACCTTC.

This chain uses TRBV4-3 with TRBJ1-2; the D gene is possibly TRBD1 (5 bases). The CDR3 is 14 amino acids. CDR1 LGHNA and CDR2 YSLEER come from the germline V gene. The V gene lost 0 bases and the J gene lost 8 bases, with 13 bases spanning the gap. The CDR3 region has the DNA TGCGCCAGCAGCCAAGATAAAGGACGGGGGGGCTACACCTTC. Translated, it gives CASSQDKGRGGYTF.

As DNA, the CDR3 is TGCGCCAGCAGCCAAGATGGGTCAGGAGGCCAGCCCCAGCATTTT. It is translated as CASSQDGSGGQPQHF. The chain recombines TRBV4-1 with TRBJ1-5; unclear D gene. The CDR3 spans 15 residues. Per the germline V gene, CDR1 is MGHRA and CDR2 is YSYEKL. With 0 bases removed from V and 7 bases from J, the gap between germline ends came to 13 bases.

The CDR3 DNA follows: TGTGCCTGGAGTCGCGGGACCGTATCTAATTCACCCCTCCACTTT. Translated: CAWSRGTVSNSPLHF. The chain combines TRBV30 with TRBJ1-6, with a possible D match to TRBD1 (5 bases). This CDR3 has 15 residues. Germline V gene sequence: CDR1 GTSNPN, CDR2 SVGIG (reference sequence). V lost 2 bases and J lost 6, with 14 bases in between.

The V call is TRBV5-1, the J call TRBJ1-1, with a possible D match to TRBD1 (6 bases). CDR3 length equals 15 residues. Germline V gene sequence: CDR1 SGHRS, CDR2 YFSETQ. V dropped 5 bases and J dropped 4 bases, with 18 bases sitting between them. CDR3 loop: CASRGGGGLSTEAFF. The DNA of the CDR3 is TGCGCCAGCAGGGGAGGAGGGGGATTAAGCACTGAAGCTTTCTTT. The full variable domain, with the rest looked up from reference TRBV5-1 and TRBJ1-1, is KAGVTQTPRYLIKTRGQQVTLSCSPISGHRSVSWYQQTPGQGLQFLFEYFSETQRNKGNFPGRFSGRQFSNSRSEMNVSTLELGDSALYLCASRGGGGLSTEAFFGQGTRLTVV.

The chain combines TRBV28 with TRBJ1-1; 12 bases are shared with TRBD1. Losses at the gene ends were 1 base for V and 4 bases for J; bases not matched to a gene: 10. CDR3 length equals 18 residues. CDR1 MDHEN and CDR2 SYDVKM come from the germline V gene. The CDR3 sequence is CASSLFRDRGLLPTEAFF. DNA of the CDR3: TGTGCCAGCAGTTTATTTCGGGACAGGGGGCTTCTTCCCACTGAAGCTTTCTTT.

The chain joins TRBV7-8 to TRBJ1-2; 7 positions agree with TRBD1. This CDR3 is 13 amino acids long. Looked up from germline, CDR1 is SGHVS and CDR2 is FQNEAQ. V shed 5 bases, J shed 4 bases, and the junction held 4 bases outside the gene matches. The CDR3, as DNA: TGTGCCAGCAGCGAGGACAGGTCCTATGGCTACACCTTC. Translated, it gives CASSEDRSYGYTF.

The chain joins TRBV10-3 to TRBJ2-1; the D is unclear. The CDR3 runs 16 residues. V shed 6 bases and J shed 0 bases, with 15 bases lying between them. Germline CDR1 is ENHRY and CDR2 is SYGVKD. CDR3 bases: TGTGCCATCAGCCAGCCCCGTGAAAGCTCCTACAATGAGCAGTTCTTC. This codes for CAISQPRESSYNEQFF.

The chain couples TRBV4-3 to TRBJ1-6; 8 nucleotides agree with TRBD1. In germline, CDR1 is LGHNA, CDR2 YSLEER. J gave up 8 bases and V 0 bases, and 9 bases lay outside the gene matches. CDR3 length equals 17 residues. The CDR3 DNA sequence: TGCGCCAGCAGCCAAGATTCCCCAGGACAGGGCTATTCACCCCTCCACTTT. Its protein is CASSQDSPGQGYSPLHF.

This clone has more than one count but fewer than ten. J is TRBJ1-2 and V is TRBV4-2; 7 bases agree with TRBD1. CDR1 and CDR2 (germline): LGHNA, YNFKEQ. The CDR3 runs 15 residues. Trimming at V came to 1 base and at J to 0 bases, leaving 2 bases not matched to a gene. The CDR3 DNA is TGTGCCAGCAGCCAAGGAGACAGGGCTAACTATGGCTACACCTTC. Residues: CASSQGDRANYGYTF.